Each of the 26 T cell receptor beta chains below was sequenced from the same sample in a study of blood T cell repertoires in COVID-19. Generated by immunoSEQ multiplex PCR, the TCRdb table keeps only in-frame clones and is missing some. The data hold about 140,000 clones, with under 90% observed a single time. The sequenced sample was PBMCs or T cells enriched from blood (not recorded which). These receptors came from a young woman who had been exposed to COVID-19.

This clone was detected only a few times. CDR3 sequence reads: CASSPLGVGEQYF. As DNA, the CDR3 is TGTGCCAGCTCACCATTAGGGGTCGGCGAGCAGTACTTC. J is TRBJ2-7 and V is TRBV18; D may be TRBD1 (5 bases). The germline V and J ends were trimmed by 2 bases and 6 bases, with 11 bases remaining between them. CDR1 is KGHSH, CDR2 LQKENI, per germline. The CDR3 is 13 amino acids.

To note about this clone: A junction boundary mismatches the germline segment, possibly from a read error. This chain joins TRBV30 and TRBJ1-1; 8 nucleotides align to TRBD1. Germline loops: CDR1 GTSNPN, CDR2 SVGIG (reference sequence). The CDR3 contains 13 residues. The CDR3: CAFIGQGNSEAFF. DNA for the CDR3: TGTGCCTTCATTGGACAGGGCAACAGTGAAGCTTTCTTT.

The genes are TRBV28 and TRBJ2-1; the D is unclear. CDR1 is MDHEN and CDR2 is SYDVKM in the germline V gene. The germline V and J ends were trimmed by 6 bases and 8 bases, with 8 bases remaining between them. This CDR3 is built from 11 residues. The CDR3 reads CASSPVDEQFF. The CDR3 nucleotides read TGTGCCAGCAGCCCCGTAGATGAGCAGTTCTTC.

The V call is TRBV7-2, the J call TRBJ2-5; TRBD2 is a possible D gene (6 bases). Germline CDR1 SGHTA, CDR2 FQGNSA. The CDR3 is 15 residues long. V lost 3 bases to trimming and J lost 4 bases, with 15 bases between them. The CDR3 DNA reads TGTGCCAGCAGCTTTCTATACATGGGAGGAGAGACCCAGTACTTC. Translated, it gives CASSFLYMGGETQYF.

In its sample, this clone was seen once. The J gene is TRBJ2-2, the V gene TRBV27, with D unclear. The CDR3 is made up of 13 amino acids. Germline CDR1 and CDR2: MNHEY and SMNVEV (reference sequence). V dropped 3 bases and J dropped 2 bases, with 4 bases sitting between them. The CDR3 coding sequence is TGTGCCAGCAGTTTTTCTAACACCGGGGAGCTGTTTTTT. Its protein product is CASSFSNTGELFF.

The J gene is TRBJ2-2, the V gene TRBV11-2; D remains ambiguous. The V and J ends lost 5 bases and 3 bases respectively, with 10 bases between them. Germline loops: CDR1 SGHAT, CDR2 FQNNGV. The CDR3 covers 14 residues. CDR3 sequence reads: CASSPQHDTGELFF. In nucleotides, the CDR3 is TGTGCCAGCAGCCCCCAACACGACACCGGGGAGCTGTTTTTT.

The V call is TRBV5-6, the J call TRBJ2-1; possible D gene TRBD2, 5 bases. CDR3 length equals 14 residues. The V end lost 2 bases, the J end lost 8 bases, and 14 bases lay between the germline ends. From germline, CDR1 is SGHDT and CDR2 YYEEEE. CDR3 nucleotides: TGTGCCAGCAGCTTCGTGGACTCTGCCCATGAGCAGTTCTTC. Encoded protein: CASSFVDSAHEQFF.

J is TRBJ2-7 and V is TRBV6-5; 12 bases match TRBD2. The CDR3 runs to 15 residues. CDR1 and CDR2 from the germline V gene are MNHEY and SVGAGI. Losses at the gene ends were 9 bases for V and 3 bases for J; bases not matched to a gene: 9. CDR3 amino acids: CASKDLAGGNYEQYF. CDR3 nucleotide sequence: TGTGCCAGTAAAGACCTAGCGGGAGGGAACTACGAGCAGTACTTC.

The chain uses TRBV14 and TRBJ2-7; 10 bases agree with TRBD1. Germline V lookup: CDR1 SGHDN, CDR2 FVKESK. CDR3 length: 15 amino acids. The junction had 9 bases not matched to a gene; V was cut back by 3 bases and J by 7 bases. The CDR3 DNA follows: TGTGCCAGCAGCCACATTGACAGGGGGCACCTGGAGCAGTACTTC. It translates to CASSHIDRGHLEQYF.

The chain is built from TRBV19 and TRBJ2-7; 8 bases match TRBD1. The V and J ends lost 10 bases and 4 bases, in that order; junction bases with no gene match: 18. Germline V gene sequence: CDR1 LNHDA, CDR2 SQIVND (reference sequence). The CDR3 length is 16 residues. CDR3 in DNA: TGTGCCACTCAACTAAGCGCAGGACAGGGTGTTTACGAGCAGTACTTC. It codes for CATQLSAGQGVYEQYF.

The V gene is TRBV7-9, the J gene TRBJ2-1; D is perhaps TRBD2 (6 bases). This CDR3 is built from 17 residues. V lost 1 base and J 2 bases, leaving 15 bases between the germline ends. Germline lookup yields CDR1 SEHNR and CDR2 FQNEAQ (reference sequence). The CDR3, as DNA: TGTGCCAGCAGCTTAGGGGGACTCTCCCAAACCTACAATGAGCAGTTCTTC. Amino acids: CASSLGGLSQTYNEQFF.

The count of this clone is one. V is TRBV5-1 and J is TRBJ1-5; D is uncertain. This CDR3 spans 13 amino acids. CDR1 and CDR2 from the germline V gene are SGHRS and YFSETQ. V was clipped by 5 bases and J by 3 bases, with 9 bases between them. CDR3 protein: CASRLADNQPQHF. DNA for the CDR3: TGCGCCAGCAGATTAGCCGACAATCAGCCCCAGCATTTT.

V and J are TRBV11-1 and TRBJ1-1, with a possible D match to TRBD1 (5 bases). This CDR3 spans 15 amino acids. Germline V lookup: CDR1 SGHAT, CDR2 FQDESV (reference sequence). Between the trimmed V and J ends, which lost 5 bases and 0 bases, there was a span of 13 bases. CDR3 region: CASSPGHSLNTEAFF. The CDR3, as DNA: TGTGCCAGCAGCCCCGGACACAGCTTGAACACTGAAGCTTTCTTT. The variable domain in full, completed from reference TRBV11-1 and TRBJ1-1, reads EAEVAQSPRYKITEKSQAVAFWCDPISGHATLYWYRQILGQGPELLVQFQDESVVDDSQLPKDRFSAERLKGVDSTLKIQPAELGDSAMYLCASSPGHSLNTEAFFGQGTRLTVV.

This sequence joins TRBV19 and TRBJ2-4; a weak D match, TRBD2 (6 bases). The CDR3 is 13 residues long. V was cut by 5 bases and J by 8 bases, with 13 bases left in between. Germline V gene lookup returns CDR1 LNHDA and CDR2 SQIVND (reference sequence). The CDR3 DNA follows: TGTGCCAGTAGTTTGCGGGGCCGGGACATTCAGTACTTC. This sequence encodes CASSLRGRDIQYF. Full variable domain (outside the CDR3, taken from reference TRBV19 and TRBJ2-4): DGGITQSPKYLFRKEGQNVTLSCEQNLNHDAMYWYRQDPGQGLRLIYYSQIVNDFQKGDIAEGYSVSREKKESFPLTVTSAQKNPTAFYLCASSLRGRDIQYFGAGTRLSVL.

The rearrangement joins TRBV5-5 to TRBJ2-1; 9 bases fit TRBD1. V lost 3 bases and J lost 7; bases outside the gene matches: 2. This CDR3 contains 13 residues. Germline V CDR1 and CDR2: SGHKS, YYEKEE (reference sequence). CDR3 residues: CASSWDRVNEQFF. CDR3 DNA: TGTGCCAGCAGCTGGGACAGGGTAAATGAGCAGTTCTTC. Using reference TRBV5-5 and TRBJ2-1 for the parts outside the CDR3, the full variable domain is DAGVTQSPTHLIKTRGQQVTLRCSPISGHKSVSWYQQVLGQGPQFIFQYYEKEERGRGNFPDRFSARQFPNYSSELNVNALLLGDSALYLCASSWDRVNEQFFGPGTRLTVL.

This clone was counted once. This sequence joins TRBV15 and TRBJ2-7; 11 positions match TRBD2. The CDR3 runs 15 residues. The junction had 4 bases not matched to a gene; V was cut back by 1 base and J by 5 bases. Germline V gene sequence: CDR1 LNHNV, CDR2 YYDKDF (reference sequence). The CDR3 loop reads CATSRATSGNDEQYF. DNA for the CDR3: TGTGCCACCAGCAGAGCGACTAGCGGGAACGACGAGCAGTACTTC. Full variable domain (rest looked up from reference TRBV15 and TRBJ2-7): DAMVIQNPRYQVTQFGKPVTLSCSQTLNHNVMYWYQQKSSQAPKLLFHYYDKDFNNEADTPDNFQSRRPNTSFCFLDIRSPGLGDTAMYLCATSRATSGNDEQYFGPGTRLTVT.

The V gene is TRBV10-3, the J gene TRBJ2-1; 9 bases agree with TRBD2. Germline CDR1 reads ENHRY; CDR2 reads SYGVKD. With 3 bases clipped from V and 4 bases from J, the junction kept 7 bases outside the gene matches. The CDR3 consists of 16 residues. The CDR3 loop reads CAISDGGRAIYNEQFF. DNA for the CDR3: TGTGCCATCAGTGACGGCGGGAGGGCCATTTACAATGAGCAGTTCTTC.

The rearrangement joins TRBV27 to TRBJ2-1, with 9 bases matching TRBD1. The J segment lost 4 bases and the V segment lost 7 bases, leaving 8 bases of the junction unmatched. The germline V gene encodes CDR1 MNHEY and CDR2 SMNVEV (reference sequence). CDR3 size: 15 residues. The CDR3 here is CASNKQGAQYNEQFF. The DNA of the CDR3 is TGTGCCAGCAATAAACAGGGGGCACAGTACAATGAGCAGTTCTTC.

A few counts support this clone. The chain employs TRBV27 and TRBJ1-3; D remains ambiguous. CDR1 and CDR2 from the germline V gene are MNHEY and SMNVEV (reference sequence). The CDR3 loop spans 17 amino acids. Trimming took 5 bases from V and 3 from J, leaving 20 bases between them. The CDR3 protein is CASSPHGVQRGGNTIYF. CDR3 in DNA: TGTGCCAGCAGTCCCCACGGGGTACAGCGGGGTGGAAACACCATATATTTT.

The CDR3 DNA reads TGTGCCAGCAGTCCAAGTACAGGGTACGAGCAGTACTTC. It codes for CASSPSTGYEQYF. The chain uses TRBV12-3 or TRBV12-4 and TRBJ2-7; perhaps TRBD1 as D (6 bases). The CDR3 covers 13 residues. Trimming took off 5 bases at V and 4 bases at J, with 12 bases between the two ends.

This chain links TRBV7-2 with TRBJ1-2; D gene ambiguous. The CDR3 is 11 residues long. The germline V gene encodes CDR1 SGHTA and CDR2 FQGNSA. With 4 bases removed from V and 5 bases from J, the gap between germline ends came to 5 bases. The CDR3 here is CASSSPYGYTF. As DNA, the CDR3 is TGTGCCAGCAGCTCCCCATATGGCTACACCTTC.

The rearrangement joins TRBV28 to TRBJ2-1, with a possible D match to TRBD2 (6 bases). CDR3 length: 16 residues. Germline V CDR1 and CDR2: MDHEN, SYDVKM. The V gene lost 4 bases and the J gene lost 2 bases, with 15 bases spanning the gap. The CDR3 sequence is CASSSPSAFTYNEQFF. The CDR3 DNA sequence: TGTGCCAGCAGTTCCCCTAGCGCTTTTACCTACAATGAGCAGTTCTTC.

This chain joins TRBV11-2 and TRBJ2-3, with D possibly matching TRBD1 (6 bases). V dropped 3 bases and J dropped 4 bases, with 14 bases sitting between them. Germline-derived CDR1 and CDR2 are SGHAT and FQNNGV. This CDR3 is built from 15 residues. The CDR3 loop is CASSFRGRDSDTQYF. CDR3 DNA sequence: TGTGCCAGCAGCTTTAGGGGGAGAGATTCAGATACGCAGTATTTT.

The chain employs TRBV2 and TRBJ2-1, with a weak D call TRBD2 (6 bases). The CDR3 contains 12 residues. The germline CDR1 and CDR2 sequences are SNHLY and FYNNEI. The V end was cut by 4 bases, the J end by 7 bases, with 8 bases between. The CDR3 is CASSVTRNEQFF. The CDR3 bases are TGTGCCAGCAGTGTGACTAGGAATGAGCAGTTCTTC. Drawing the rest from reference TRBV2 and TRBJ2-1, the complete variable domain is EPEVTQTPSHQVTQMGQEVILRCVPISNHLYFYWYRQILGQKVEFLVSFYNNEISEKSEIFDDQFSVERPDGSNFTLKIRSTKLEDSAMYFCASSVTRNEQFFGPGTRLTVL.

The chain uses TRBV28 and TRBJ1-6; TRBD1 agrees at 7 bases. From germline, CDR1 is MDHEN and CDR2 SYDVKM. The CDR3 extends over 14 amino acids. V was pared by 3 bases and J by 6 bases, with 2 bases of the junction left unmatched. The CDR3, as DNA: TGTGCCAGCAGTTTGTACAGGGGTAATTCACCCCTCCACTTT. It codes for CASSLYRGNSPLHF.

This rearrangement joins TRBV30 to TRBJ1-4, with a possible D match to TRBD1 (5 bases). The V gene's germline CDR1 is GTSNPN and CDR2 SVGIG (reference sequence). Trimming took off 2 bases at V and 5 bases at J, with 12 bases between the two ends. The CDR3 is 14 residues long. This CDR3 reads CAWSSGGVNEKLFF. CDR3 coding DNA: TGTGCCTGGAGTTCCGGAGGGGTGAATGAAAAACTGTTTTTT.